A single sample gave rise to the 31 T cell receptor beta chains below, sequenced in a study of graft-versus-host responses after intestinal transplantation. Antigens of these TCRs are unknown. Sequencing used immunoSEQ multiplex PCR; TCRdb keeps in-frame clones, though not all of them. The table lists under 100,000 clones, roughly 80% of them singletons. This specimen was unstimulated CD4+ T cells sorted from spleen or lymph node cells, taken before intestinal transplant. These receptor sequences come from a human donor who received an intestinal transplant.

V is TRBV5-1 and J is TRBJ1-1, with 8 bases fitting TRBD1. The V and J ends lost 3 bases and 5 bases, in that order; junction bases with no gene match: 6. The CDR3 loop spans 14 amino acids. Germline lookup yields CDR1 SGHRS and CDR2 YFSETQ. Written as DNA, the CDR3 is TGCGCCAGCAGCTATCTGACAGGGGCAACTGAAGCTTTCTTT. Protein: CASSYLTGATEAFF.

The chain recombines TRBV2 with TRBJ2-2; TRBD2 aligns across 9 bases. CDR1 and CDR2 from the germline V gene are SNHLY and FYNNEI. The CDR3 contains 15 residues. Trimming took 6 bases from V and 6 from J; bases not matched to a gene: 8. In DNA, the CDR3 is TGTGCCAGCAGGGCTGGGACTAGCAGTCCCGGGGAGCTGTTTTTT. Protein product: CASRAGTSSPGELFF.

The CDR3 region has the DNA TGCAGTGCTGGACAGGTCGATGAGCAGTTCTTC. Translation gives CSAGQVDEQFF. The chain is built from TRBV20-1 and TRBJ2-1; TRBD1 matches 7 bases. V gave up 5 bases and J gave up 8 bases; unmatched junction bases: 3. The CDR3 extends over 11 amino acids. Germline lookup yields CDR1 DFQATT and CDR2 SNEGSKA (reference sequence).

This clone was observed once. Its ends do not fully match the called genes, so a read error is possible. V is TRBV7-7 and J is TRBJ2-1, with TRBD1 matching 7 bases. CDR3 length: 13 residues. The germline gives CDR1 SSHAT, CDR2 FNYEAQ (reference sequence). CDR3 residues: CASSKTGENEQFF. CDR3 in DNA: TGTGCTAGCAGCAAAACAGGGGAGAATGAGCAGTTCTTC.

The chain couples TRBV28 to TRBJ2-1; 9 bases align to TRBD1. Trimming cost V 6 bases and J 8 bases; bases outside gene matches: 11. The CDR3 length is 15 residues. Germline V gene data show CDR1 as MDHEN and CDR2 as SYDVKM. The CDR3 is CASSLPGTGSHEQFF. In DNA, the CDR3 is TGTGCCAGCAGCCTACCCGGGACAGGGAGCCATGAGCAGTTCTTC.

The chain joins TRBV18 to TRBJ2-5; 10 positions agree with TRBD1. The germline V gene has CDR1 KGHSH and CDR2 LQKENI. The CDR3 spans 15 residues. The trim removed 2 bases at V and 2 bases at J, leaving 2 bases unmatched. The CDR3 sequence: CASSPGTGVQETQYF. The CDR3 coding sequence is TGTGCCAGCTCACCAGGGACAGGGGTACAAGAGACCCAGTACTTC.

V usage is TRBV18 and J usage is TRBJ1-5; 7 nucleotides align to TRBD1. Germline assignment: CDR1 KGHSH and CDR2 LQKENI. The trim removed 3 bases at V and 6 bases at J, leaving 5 bases unmatched. The CDR3 sequence is 14 residues long. The CDR3 region has the DNA TGTGCCAGCTCACCTCAGGCAGGGGGTCAGCCCCAGCATTTT. It translates to CASSPQAGGQPQHF.

This clone has just a few counts. The genes are TRBV6-1 and TRBJ2-3; 12 bases are a match to TRBD1. Trimming at V came to 6 bases and at J to 5 bases, leaving 3 bases not matched to a gene. CDR1 and CDR2 (germline): MNHNS, SASEGT. CDR3 length: 14 amino acids. The CDR3 here is CASSWDRGRDTQYF. CDR3 bases: TGTGCCAGCAGCTGGGACAGGGGGCGAGATACGCAGTATTTT.

V usage is TRBV9 and J usage is TRBJ2-2; no definite D call. Per the germline V gene, CDR1 is SGDLS and CDR2 is YYNGEE. V was cut by 2 bases and J by 6 bases, with 8 bases left in between. The CDR3 sequence is 13 residues long. CDR3 DNA: TGTGCCAGCAGCGTTTCAGTTGCCGGGGAGCTGTTTTTT. Amino acids: CASSVSVAGELFF.

This chain connects TRBV6-1 to TRBJ1-3; weak D call: TRBD1 (6 bases). In germline, CDR1 is MNHNS, CDR2 SASEGT. The CDR3 runs to 15 residues. Trimming removed 7 bases at V and 4 bases at J, with 17 bases between. CDR3 DNA: TGTGCCAGCACTCGGCCGGGGGGGGCGGGAAACACCATATATTTT. Protein product: CASTRPGGAGNTIYF.

The rearrangement uses TRBV6-4 and TRBJ2-1; tentatively, D is TRBD1 (6 bases). Trimming stripped 5 bases from V and 2 bases from J, with 7 bases between. This CDR3 comprises 13 residues. Germline-derived CDR1 and CDR2 are MRHNA and SNTAGT. The chain's CDR3 is CASSTGPYNEQFF. The CDR3 bases are TGTGCCAGCAGTACAGGGCCCTACAATGAGCAGTTCTTC.

The chain has TRBV27 and TRBJ1-1; D not certain. V dropped 5 bases and J dropped 3 bases, with 10 bases sitting between them. The V gene's germline CDR1 is MNHEY and CDR2 SMNVEV (reference sequence). The CDR3 extends over 13 amino acids. The CDR3 nucleotides are TGTGCCAGCAGTCGAAGCCCGGACACTGAAGCTTTCTTT. This encodes CASSRSPDTEAFF.

The V call is TRBV28, the J call TRBJ1-2, with TRBD1 matching 7 bases. V lost 8 bases and J lost 4; bases outside the gene matches: 7. In germline, CDR1 is MDHEN, CDR2 SYDVKM. This CDR3 has 13 amino acids. The CDR3 DNA follows: TGTGCCAGCGGGGCAGGGGGTCTCTATGGCTACACCTTC. Amino acid sequence: CASGAGGLYGYTF.

The chain combines TRBV18 with TRBJ2-6; TRBD1 agrees at 7 bases. This CDR3 comprises 16 residues. The V gene's germline CDR1 is KGHSH and CDR2 LQKENI. Unmatched junction bases numbered 5, after V lost 3 bases and J lost 3 bases. The CDR3 DNA sequence: TGTGCCAGCTCACCTTTTACAGGGGTTGGGGCCAACGTCCTGACTTTC. This translates into CASSPFTGVGANVLTF.

This chain joins TRBV11-3 and TRBJ2-1; the match to TRBD1 covers 8 bases. V shed 5 bases, J shed 7 bases, and the junction held 13 bases outside the gene matches. CDR3 length: 16 residues. In germline, CDR1 is SGHNT, CDR2 YENEEA. The CDR3: CASSASTGDRRNEQFF. The DNA of the CDR3 is TGTGCCAGCAGCGCCTCGACAGGGGATCGACGTAATGAGCAGTTCTTC.

In this sample, this clone turned up once. The V gene is TRBV2, the J gene TRBJ1-5, with TRBD1 matching 8 bases. This CDR3 contains 16 residues. V shed 6 bases, J shed 0 bases, and the junction held 7 bases outside the gene matches. From germline, CDR1 is SNHLY and CDR2 FYNNEI. CDR3 sequence (DNA): TGTGCCAGCAGCCCCAGGGGGCCTTATAGCAATCAGCCCCAGCATTTT. This gives the protein CASSPRGPYSNQPQHF.

The V gene is TRBV28, the J gene TRBJ1-2, with TRBD1 matching 8 bases. With 8 bases clipped from V and 5 bases from J, the junction kept 10 bases outside the gene matches. This CDR3 comprises 14 residues. The germline V gene has CDR1 MDHEN and CDR2 SYDVKM. CDR3 sequence: CASALRGRKYGYTF. CDR3 nucleotide sequence: TGTGCCAGCGCTCTCAGGGGGCGCAAGTATGGCTACACCTTC.

This clone appeared a few times. The V gene is TRBV5-6, the J gene TRBJ2-5; TRBD1 might be the D (6 bases). The germline V gene has CDR1 SGHDT and CDR2 YYEEEE. The CDR3 runs 13 residues. Trimming removed 0 bases from V and 5 bases from J, with 8 bases in between. The CDR3 DNA sequence: TGTGCCAGCAGCTTGGGTGGGGGCGAGACCCAGTACTTC. Its protein is CASSLGGGETQYF.

This chain uses TRBV2 with TRBJ2-2, with 8 bases aligning to TRBD1. Looked up from germline, CDR1 is SNHLY and CDR2 is FYNNEI. This CDR3 has 15 amino acids. V dropped 10 bases and J dropped 8; count of bases not matched to a gene: 15. CDR3 sequence reads: CATKGDRSEQGELFF. The CDR3 DNA reads as TGTGCCACCAAGGGGGACAGGTCCGAACAGGGGGAGCTGTTTTTT.

The chain joins TRBV25-1 to TRBJ2-1; the match to TRBD2 covers 7 bases. The CDR3 totals 15 residues. The V and J ends lost 3 bases and 0 bases, in that order; junction bases with no gene match: 2. The germline CDR1 and CDR2 sequences are MGHDK and SYGVNS. The CDR3, as DNA: TGTGCCAGCAGTGAGTCGGGGGGCTCCTACAATGAGCAGTTCTTC. The encoded protein is CASSESGGSYNEQFF.

The chain has TRBV7-2 and TRBJ2-5; 7 bases are a match to TRBD2. V lost 3 bases and J lost 10; bases outside the gene matches: 8. Germline assignment: CDR1 SGHTA and CDR2 FQGNSA. There are 13 residues in the CDR3. CDR3 bases: TGTGCCAGCAGCTTTTCGGCGGCGGGGGACCAGTACTTC. Translation gives CASSFSAAGDQYF.

J is TRBJ1-1 and V is TRBV5-1; 7 bases match TRBD1. V was clipped by 0 bases and J by 4 bases; unmatched bases: 6. From germline, CDR1 is SGHRS and CDR2 YFSETQ. This CDR3 has 15 amino acids. CDR3 sequence (DNA): TGCGCCAGCAGCTTGGATGCAGGGGGGCCCACTGAAGCTTTCTTT. Amino acids: CASSLDAGGPTEAFF.

The J gene is TRBJ1-6, the V gene TRBV29-1, with 7 bases that match TRBD1. CDR1 and CDR2 (germline): SQVTM, ANQGSEA. The CDR3 covers 13 residues. V lost 7 bases and J lost 8; bases outside the gene matches: 8. CDR3: CSAARDRDSPLHF. CDR3 nucleotide sequence: TGCAGCGCCGCAAGGGACAGAGATTCACCCCTCCACTTT.

CDR3: CAISRGHLRNTEAFF. CDR3 bases: TGTGCCATCAGTAGGGGGCACCTCCGGAACACTGAAGCTTTCTTT. The chain employs TRBV10-3 and TRBJ1-1; 7 nucleotides match TRBD1. Trimming cost V 5 bases and J 1 base; bases outside gene matches: 7. This CDR3 has 15 residues. Germline V lookup: CDR1 ENHRY, CDR2 SYGVKD.

Only a few counts were recorded for this clone. The chain joins TRBV5-1 to TRBJ1-4; 10 bases are a match to TRBD1. The ends lost 4 bases at V and 8 bases at J; junction bases unmatched: 11. CDR1 and CDR2 (germline): SGHRS, YFSETQ. This CDR3 is built from 16 residues. The CDR3 DNA reads as TGCGCCAGCAGCACGACAGGGGGCCGGGGATGGGAAAAACTGTTTTTT. Translated, it gives CASSTTGGRGWEKLFF.

The V gene is TRBV28, the J gene TRBJ2-1; 8 nucleotides align to TRBD2. In germline, CDR1 is MDHEN, CDR2 SYDVKM. This CDR3 has 16 amino acids. V lost 5 bases, J lost 13 bases, and 19 bases stayed unmatched. The CDR3 DNA is TGTGCCAGCAGTCCCGAGCGGGGGACCATGCTAAGGGATCAGTTCTTC. Its translation is CASSPERGTMLRDQFF.

This clone was seen once. The rearrangement uses TRBV2 and TRBJ1-4; D might be TRBD1 (5 bases). The CDR3 consists of 12 residues. The germline V gene encodes CDR1 SNHLY and CDR2 FYNNEI. Trimming stripped 7 bases from V and 7 bases from J, with 10 bases between. CDR3 coding DNA: TGTGCCAGCATCGGGAGGGGTGAAAAACTGTTTTTT. Protein sequence: CASIGRGEKLFF.

The chain couples TRBV5-1 to TRBJ2-7, with D perhaps TRBD1 (5 bases). The CDR3 runs 13 residues. The V gene's germline CDR1 is SGHRS and CDR2 YFSETQ. Trimming pared 4 bases from V and 3 bases from J, leaving 11 bases between. The CDR3 region has the DNA TGCGCCAGCAGCGTCGACAGCGTCTACGAGCAGTACTTC. Residues: CASSVDSVYEQYF.

The V call is TRBV5-1, the J call TRBJ2-6; D is uncertain. Trimming took 1 base from V and 1 from J, leaving 3 bases between them. CDR1 and CDR2 from the germline V gene are SGHRS and YFSETQ. The CDR3 runs to 14 residues. CDR3 coding DNA: TGCGCCAGCAGCTTGTTATCTGGGGCCAACGTCCTGACTTTC. It is translated as CASSLLSGANVLTF. Looking up the rest from reference TRBV5-1 and TRBJ2-6 gives the full variable domain: KAGVTQTPRYLIKTRGQQVTLSCSPISGHRSVSWYQQTPGQGLQFLFEYFSETQRNKGNFPGRFSGRQFSNSRSEMNVSTLELGDSALYLCASSLLSGANVLTFGAGSRLTVL.

The chain couples TRBV6-5 to TRBJ1-2; D unclear. Trimming left V 8 bases short and J 5 bases short, with 9 bases between. This CDR3 is built from 11 residues. Germline V gene data show CDR1 as MNHEY and CDR2 as SVGAGI. CDR3 protein: CASVNQYGYTF. CDR3 coding DNA: TGTGCCAGCGTCAACCAGTATGGCTACACCTTC.

This clone was counted a few times. This chain joins TRBV5-4 and TRBJ1-2; no clear D gene. The germline V and J ends were trimmed by 4 bases and 5 bases, with 12 bases remaining between them. Per the germline V gene, CDR1 is SGHNT and CDR2 is YYREEE (reference sequence). This CDR3 is 13 amino acids long. Here the CDR3 DNA reads TGTGCCAGCAGCCGCGGGCCTGAGTATGGCTACACCTTC. This encodes CASSRGPEYGYTF. Complete variable domain (other parts from reference TRBV5-4 and TRBJ1-2): ETGVTQSPTHLIKTRGQQVTLRCSSQSGHNTVSWYQQALGQGPQFIFQYYREEENGRGNFPPRFSGLQFPNYSSELNVNALELDDSALYLCASSRGPEYGYTFGSGTRLTVV.